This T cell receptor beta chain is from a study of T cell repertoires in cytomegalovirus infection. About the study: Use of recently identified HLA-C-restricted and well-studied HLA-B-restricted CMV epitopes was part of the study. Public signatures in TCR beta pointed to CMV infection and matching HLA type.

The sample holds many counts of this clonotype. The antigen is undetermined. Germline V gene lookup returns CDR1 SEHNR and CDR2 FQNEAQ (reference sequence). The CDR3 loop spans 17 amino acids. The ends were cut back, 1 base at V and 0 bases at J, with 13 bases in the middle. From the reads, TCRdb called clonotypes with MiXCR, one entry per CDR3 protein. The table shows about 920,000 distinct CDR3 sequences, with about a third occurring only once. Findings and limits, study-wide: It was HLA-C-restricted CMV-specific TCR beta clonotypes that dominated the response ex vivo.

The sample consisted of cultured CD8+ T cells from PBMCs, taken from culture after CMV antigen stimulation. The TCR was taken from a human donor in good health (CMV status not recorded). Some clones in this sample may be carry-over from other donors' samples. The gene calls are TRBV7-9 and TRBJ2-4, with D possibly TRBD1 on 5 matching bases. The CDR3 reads CASSLDMTDLAKNIQYF. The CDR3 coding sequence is TGTGCCAGCAGCTTAGATATGACAGACCTAGCCAAAAACATTCAGTACTTC.